Below, one TCR beta chain is given with its context. The target antigen is unknown. Germline V gene lookup returns CDR1 SQVTM and CDR2 ANQGSEA. With 5 bases clipped from V and 2 bases from J, the junction kept 7 bases outside the gene matches. The length of the CDR3 is 14 residues. This specimen belongs to a study of cytomegalovirus exposure and HLA in healthy donors. Notes on the study in general: Reportedly, a later analysis found an Asian-associated ancestry cluster had fewer N-insertions than the approximately 700-donor mean. The authors later linked a missense DCLRE1C variant to TCR beta V- and J-gene trimming.

Donors counted as nominally healthy when sampled, yet unrecorded immune exposures were likely. The PCR used 60 Vbeta and 13 Jbeta primers. The assay was immunoSEQ multiplex PCR, and TCRdb's table has in-frame clones only and misses some. The data show 100,000 or so clones, around 85% seen once. Sequenced sample: PBMCs. V gene TRBV29-1 combines with J gene TRBJ2-3, with 7 positions matching TRBD2. This clonotype was sampled from a man younger than 40 in good health and CMV-seropositive. The CDR3 here is CSVQRGGDTDTQYF. Written as DNA, the CDR3 is TGCAGCGTTCAAAGGGGAGGGGACACAGATACGCAGTATTTT.